This T cell receptor beta chain was sequenced in a study of shared clonotypes between healthy human individuals. Produced via immunoSEQ multiplex PCR; TCRdb's table is partial and in-frame only. The data show fewer than 1.4 million clones, around 78% seen once. Sequencing was done on a sample of memory CD4+ T cells from PBMCs. Regarding subset: CD45RA-negative fraction. This receptor was taken from a man in his late teens or twenties in good health. Some clones in this sample may be carry-over from other donors' samples.

The CDR3 reads CAWSLDQGRSGNTEAFF. The CDR3 nucleotides read TGTGCCTGGAGCCTCGATCAGGGGCGTTCTGGGAACACTGAAGCTTTCTTT. The gene calls are TRBV30 and TRBJ1-1; maybe TRBD1 (6 bases). This CDR3 contains 17 residues. In germline, CDR1 is GTSNPN, CDR2 SVGIG (reference sequence). V was shortened by 3 bases and J by 1 base, with 21 bases between the two germline ends.